Listed here are 30 T cell receptor beta chains from one sample, sequenced in a study of cytomegalovirus exposure and HLA in healthy donors. Profiled with immunoSEQ multiplex PCR; TCRdb holds only in-frame clones, not every one. The table has 150,000 to 200,000 clones, about nine tenths seen once; the top ten hold roughly 4.2%. Sequenced input: PBMCs. These receptors were obtained from a man aged 18 to 35 in good health and CMV-seropositive.

The chain couples TRBV7-6 to TRBJ2-2; D possibly corresponds to TRBD2 (5 bases). The CDR3 runs to 15 residues. V was clipped by 2 bases and J by 2 bases, with 9 bases between them. CDR1 and CDR2 from the germline V gene are SGHVS and FNYEAQ. CDR3 protein: CASSLLLANTGELFF. The CDR3 DNA sequence: TGTGCCAGCAGCTTACTCCTAGCTAACACCGGGGAGCTGTTTTTT.

V is TRBV30 and J is TRBJ2-2; 7 bases align to TRBD2. The J segment lost 3 bases and the V segment lost 0 bases, leaving 1 base of the junction unmatched. The CDR3 extends over 14 amino acids. In germline, CDR1 is GTSNPN, CDR2 SVGIG (reference sequence). CDR3 DNA sequence: TGTGCCTGGAGTGTCGGGAGGTACACCGGGGAGCTGTTTTTT. This encodes CAWSVGRYTGELFF.

The rearrangement joins TRBV9 to TRBJ2-2, with 8 bases identical to TRBD2. The CDR3 is made up of 17 amino acids. The ends lost 3 bases at V and 2 bases at J; junction bases unmatched: 9. Germline V lookup: CDR1 SGDLS, CDR2 YYNGEE. The CDR3, as DNA: TGTGCCAGCAGCGGTATATTTAGCGGGATAAACACCGGGGAGCTGTTTTTT. Protein: CASSGIFSGINTGELFF.

The chain couples TRBV5-4 to TRBJ2-3, with D possibly TRBD1 on 5 matching bases. The germline CDR1 and CDR2 sequences are SGHNT and YYREEE (reference sequence). V dropped 5 bases and J dropped 2 bases, with 12 bases sitting between them. The CDR3 contains 14 residues. As DNA, the CDR3 is TGTGCCAGCAGGGGTGGGGCCCTCACAGATACGCAGTATTTT. Translation: CASRGGALTDTQYF.

V is TRBV9 and J is TRBJ2-3; possibly TRBD2 for D (6 bases). Germline V lookup: CDR1 SGDLS, CDR2 YYNGEE. V was cut by 3 bases and J by 0 bases, with 14 bases left in between. The CDR3 consists of 16 residues. The CDR3 loop reads CASSAEDGLSTDTQYF. Written as DNA, the CDR3 is TGTGCCAGCAGCGCCGAGGATGGACTAAGCACAGATACGCAGTATTTT.

In this sample, this clone turned up once. This chain links TRBV5-1 with TRBJ2-3; D is uncertain. The CDR3 sequence is 15 residues long. V was clipped by 0 bases and J by 0 bases, with 8 bases between them. Germline lookup yields CDR1 SGHRS and CDR2 YFSETQ. The CDR3 bases are TGCGCCAGCAGCTTGGAGGCGGAAAGCACAGATACGCAGTATTTT. Translation gives CASSLEAESTDTQYF.

This clone showed up just once. The chain has TRBV14 and TRBJ2-6; 7 bases are a match to TRBD1. V dropped 4 bases and J dropped 0; count of bases not matched to a gene: 9. The CDR3 length is 18 residues. CDR1 SGHDN and CDR2 FVKESK come from the germline V gene. The DNA of the CDR3 is TGTGCCAGCAGCCCTTTGGACAGGATGAGCTCTGGGGCCAACGTCCTGACTTTC. Translating gives CASSPLDRMSSGANVLTF.

This chain joins TRBV10-3 and TRBJ1-3; 8 bases agree with TRBD1. Unmatched junction bases numbered 3, after V lost 2 bases and J lost 0 bases. Germline lookup yields CDR1 ENHRY and CDR2 SYGVKD. CDR3 size: 16 residues. The CDR3 sequence is CAISEGTGPSGNTIYF. The CDR3 nucleotides are TGTGCCATCAGTGAGGGGACAGGCCCCTCTGGAAACACCATATATTTT.

A single count supports this clone. The V and J genes are TRBV28 and TRBJ2-7, with 7 bases aligning to TRBD1. Trimming removed 5 bases from V and 1 base from J; junction bases left unmatched: 14. From germline, CDR1 is MDHEN and CDR2 SYDVKM. There are 17 residues in the CDR3. CDR3 loop: CASSPLGTAARSYEQYF. The CDR3 DNA follows: TGTGCCAGCAGTCCCCTCGGGACAGCGGCTAGGTCCTACGAGCAGTACTTC.

V is TRBV5-6 and J is TRBJ2-3; D perhaps matches TRBD1 (5 bases). CDR1 is SGHDT and CDR2 is YYEEEE in the germline V gene. The CDR3 contains 13 residues. V lost 2 bases and J 1 base, leaving 5 bases between the germline ends. DNA for the CDR3: TGTGCCAGCAGCTTACAGGGCACAGATACGCAGTATTTT. It yields the protein CASSLQGTDTQYF.

This clone appeared once. This chain joins TRBV6-1 and TRBJ1-1; D is unresolved. The CDR3 contains 13 residues. Germline V CDR1 and CDR2: MNHNS, SASEGT. V was trimmed by 4 bases and J by 0 bases, leaving 6 bases between them. The DNA for the CDR3 is TGTGCCAGCAGTGGTCATGTGAACACTGAAGCTTTCTTT. Residues: CASSGHVNTEAFF.

The chain is built from TRBV13 and TRBJ2-7; TRBD1 might be the D (6 bases). Trimming pared 4 bases from V and 0 bases from J, leaving 16 bases between. In germline, CDR1 is PRHDT, CDR2 FYEKMQ (reference sequence). The CDR3 has 16 amino acids. The CDR3 here is CASSSVQRDNSYEQYF. CDR3 in DNA: TGTGCCAGCAGCTCCGTCCAAAGGGACAACTCCTACGAGCAGTACTTC. The full variable domain, rest sourced from reference TRBV13 and TRBJ2-7, is AAGVIQSPRHLIKEKRETATLKCYPIPRHDTVYWYQQGPGQDPQFLISFYEKMQSDKGSIPDRFSAQQFSDYHSELNMSSLELGDSALYFCASSSVQRDNSYEQYFGPGTRLTVT.

The V and J genes are TRBV5-8 and TRBJ1-5, with D maybe TRBD1 (6 bases). With 4 bases removed from V and 7 bases from J, the gap between germline ends came to 18 bases. The germline gives CDR1 SGHTS, CDR2 YDEGEE. This CDR3 has 15 amino acids. CDR3 region: CASSLFGLGTQPQHF. The CDR3 DNA reads TGTGCCAGCAGCCTGTTCGGCCTCGGGACACAGCCCCAGCATTTT.

The chain recombines TRBV5-1 with TRBJ2-1, with 10 bases matching TRBD2. This CDR3 has 17 residues. The germline V gene has CDR1 SGHRS and CDR2 YFSETQ. Trimming took 0 bases from V and 3 from J; bases not matched to a gene: 6. CDR3 sequence: CASSLGSSGSGYNEQFF. DNA for the CDR3: TGCGCCAGCAGCTTGGGGTCTAGCGGGAGCGGCTACAATGAGCAGTTCTTC.

The rearrangement uses TRBV14 and TRBJ1-3; TRBD1 matches 9 bases. The germline CDR1 and CDR2 sequences are SGHDN and FVKESK. V lost 7 bases, J lost 1 base, and 11 bases stayed unmatched. The CDR3 sequence is 17 residues long. The chain's CDR3 is CASTRTGVSGSGNTIYF. The CDR3 DNA reads TGTGCCAGCACCCGGACAGGGGTCAGTGGGTCTGGAAACACCATATATTTT.

The genes are TRBV7-6 and TRBJ1-2; no reliable D call. The CDR3 runs to 12 residues. With 5 bases removed from V and 1 base from J, the gap between germline ends came to 5 bases. Germline V gene lookup returns CDR1 SGHVS and CDR2 FNYEAQ. CDR3 sequence (DNA): TGTGCCAGCAGCCCAGATAACTATGGCTACACCTTC. Its translation: CASSPDNYGYTF. Full variable domain (remainder filled in from reference TRBV7-6 and TRBJ1-2): GAGVSQSPRYKVTKRGQDVALRCDPISGHVSLYWYRQALGQGPEFLTYFNYEAQQDKSGLPNDRFSAERPEGSISTLTIQRTEQRDSAMYRCASSPDNYGYTFGSGTRLTVV.

This clone was detected once. V gene TRBV25-1 combines with J gene TRBJ2-5, with a possible D match to TRBD1 (6 bases). The CDR3 contains 13 residues. V lost 4 bases and J lost 5, with 11 bases in between. The germline V gene has CDR1 MGHDK and CDR2 SYGVNS. CDR3 residues: CASSVGAVETQYF. CDR3 nucleotides: TGTGCCAGCAGTGTGGGGGCTGTGGAGACCCAGTACTTC.

This chain connects TRBV6-4 to TRBJ1-5; no clear D. V was cut by 6 bases and J by 7 bases, with 19 bases left in between. The CDR3 length is 15 residues. Germline assignment: CDR1 MRHNA and CDR2 SNTAGT. The CDR3, as DNA: TGTGCCAGCAGCAGCCGAATGCGGGCAGAGCAGCCCCAGCATTTT. It specifies CASSSRMRAEQPQHF.

The chain is built from TRBV7-9 and TRBJ2-7; D remains unclear. This CDR3 region has 15 residues. Germline assignment: CDR1 SEHNR and CDR2 FQNEAQ (reference sequence). Trimming pared 5 bases from V and 1 base from J, leaving 15 bases between. The CDR3 loop reads CASSHFRSRSYEQYF. For the CDR3, the DNA is TGTGCCAGCAGCCATTTCCGGTCTCGATCCTACGAGCAGTACTTC.

This clone was counted once. The rearrangement uses TRBV19 and TRBJ1-1, with TRBD1 matching 7 bases. J lost 4 bases, V lost 4 bases, and 12 bases had no gene match. This CDR3 spans 16 amino acids. Germline CDR1 LNHDA, CDR2 SQIVND (reference sequence). The CDR3 loop reads CASSKLGKGASTEAFF. The CDR3 bases are TGTGCCAGTAGTAAACTAGGGAAGGGGGCGAGCACTGAAGCTTTCTTT.

The chain is built from TRBV28 and TRBJ1-1, with 7 bases identical to TRBD1. Germline V lookup: CDR1 MDHEN, CDR2 SYDVKM. There are 13 residues in the CDR3. V was clipped by 3 bases and J by 10 bases; unmatched bases: 8. The CDR3 loop reads CASSFDAGGGAFF. CDR3 sequence (DNA): TGTGCCAGCAGTTTTGATGCAGGGGGAGGAGCTTTCTTT.

The table lists this clone with a count of one. This rearrangement joins TRBV30 to TRBJ1-2; 7 bases match TRBD1. Germline V gene sequence: CDR1 GTSNPN, CDR2 SVGIG (reference sequence). This CDR3 contains 14 residues. V shed 2 bases and J 4 bases; nucleotides not matched to a gene: 7. The CDR3 DNA reads TGTGCCTGGAGTATAGAACAGGGGTCCTATGGCTACACCTTC. Translating it yields CAWSIEQGSYGYTF. Combining the CDR3 with reference TRBV30 and TRBJ1-2 gives the whole variable domain SQTIHQWPATLVQPVGSPLSLECTVEGTSNPNLYWYRQAAGRGLQLLFYSVGIGQISSEVPQNLSASRPQDRQFILSSKKLLLSDSGFYLCAWSIEQGSYGYTFGSGTRLTVV.

V and J are TRBV5-4 and TRBJ2-7, with D perhaps matching TRBD2 (5 bases). The V end was cut by 0 bases, the J end by 5 bases, with 12 bases between. The CDR3 is 14 amino acids. Germline CDR1 is SGHNT and CDR2 is YYREEE (reference sequence). The CDR3 sequence is CASSLEGVQNEQYF. CDR3 DNA sequence: TGTGCCAGCAGCTTGGAGGGAGTCCAGAACGAGCAGTACTTC.

This sequence joins TRBV2 and TRBJ2-7; TRBD1 aligns across 10 bases. Germline trimming cut 2 bases from V and 4 bases from J; bases unmatched to any gene: 5. The CDR3 is made up of 15 amino acids. Germline V gives CDR1 SNHLY, CDR2 FYNNEI. The DNA for the CDR3 is TGTGCCAGCAGTGAAAGACAGGGGGCCGTGTACGAGCAGTACTTC. Its protein is CASSERQGAVYEQYF.

V gene TRBV7-2 combines with J gene TRBJ2-7, with 16 nucleotides matching TRBD2. This CDR3 has 18 residues. V dropped 4 bases and J dropped 3; count of bases not matched to a gene: 9. CDR1 and CDR2 (germline): SGHTA, FQGNSA. CDR3 region: CASSSDGTSGRAIYEQYF. CDR3 DNA sequence: TGTGCCAGCAGCTCGGATGGGACTAGCGGGAGGGCCATCTACGAGCAGTACTTC. Full variable domain (missing parts from reference TRBV7-2 and TRBJ2-7): GAGVSQSPSNKVTEKGKDVELRCDPISGHTALYWYRQSLGQGLEFLIYFQGNSAPDKSGLPSDRFSAERTGGSVSTLTIQRTQQEDSAVYLCASSSDGTSGRAIYEQYFGPGTRLTVT.

V and J are TRBV4-1 and TRBJ2-1; D is unclear. There are 14 residues in the CDR3. Germline V lookup: CDR1 MGHRA, CDR2 YSYEKL. V was cut by 0 bases and J by 7 bases, with 10 bases left in between. The CDR3 DNA sequence: TGCGCCAGCAGCCAAGATCATAGATGGAATGAGCAGTTCTTC. It encodes CASSQDHRWNEQFF.

This clone was counted between two and nine times. The rearrangement uses TRBV12-5 and TRBJ2-2; D possibly corresponds to TRBD2 (5 bases). The length of the CDR3 is 16 residues. V gave up 1 base and J gave up 6 bases, with 15 bases separating them. Per the germline V gene, CDR1 is LGHNT and CDR2 is FRNRAP. Written as DNA, the CDR3 is TGTGCTAGTGGTTTGGGACATGTGGCGCGGGCCGGGGAGCTGTTTTTT. Translation: CASGLGHVARAGELFF.

The V gene is TRBV30, the J gene TRBJ1-2; D is unresolved. The CDR3 length is 14 residues. The V end was cut by 0 bases, the J end by 0 bases, with 8 bases between. The germline CDR1 and CDR2 sequences are GTSNPN and SVGIG (reference sequence). This chain's CDR3 is CAWSVGSPNYGYTF. The CDR3 DNA is TGTGCCTGGAGTGTTGGCAGTCCTAACTATGGCTACACCTTC.

The chain has TRBV28 and TRBJ1-5; 8 positions agree with TRBD1. This CDR3 comprises 16 residues. Germline loops: CDR1 MDHEN, CDR2 SYDVKM. Trimming cost V 7 bases and J 6 bases; bases outside gene matches: 14. CDR3 nucleotide sequence: TGTGCCAGCACCGCAGGGGGCGCTCGGGCTCGTCAGCCCCAGCATTTT. Its protein product is CASTAGGARARQPQHF.

The CDR3 region is CASSRPGNQLVGEQFF. The CDR3 DNA reads as TGTGCCAGCAGCAGACCCGGGAATCAGCTTGTTGGTGAGCAGTTCTTC. The chain couples TRBV11-1 to TRBJ2-1, with D possibly being TRBD2 (5 bases). This CDR3 has 16 residues. Between the trimmed V and J ends, which lost 5 bases and 9 bases, there was a span of 23 bases. Germline lookup yields CDR1 SGHAT and CDR2 FQDESV (reference sequence). Variable domain in full (rest from reference TRBV11-1 and TRBJ2-1): EAEVAQSPRYKITEKSQAVAFWCDPISGHATLYWYRQILGQGPELLVQFQDESVVDDSQLPKDRFSAERLKGVDSTLKIQPAELGDSAMYLCASSRPGNQLVGEQFFGPGTRLTVL.